This T cell receptor (beta chain) was sequenced for a study of blood T cells in healthy people across ages. Then a second PCR, running about 6 to 12 cycles, was carried out with a sample-barcoded 5' primer and a J-beta primer mix. TCRdb re-analysed the 5' RACE reads in MiXCR, keeping a single row per CDR3 protein. Here the sample spans roughly 1,700,000 distinct CDR3 sequences, 28% being singletons. This CDR3 is 15 amino acids long. The germline V gene encodes CDR1 SGHTA and CDR2 FQGNSA. Trimming took 5 bases from V and 6 from J; bases not matched to a gene: 10. This chain connects TRBV7-2 to TRBJ1-2; 9 nucleotides align to TRBD1. The TCR sequence derives from a woman aged 25 to 39 in good health. The specimen was blood. CDR3 in amino acids: CASSQDRGKNNGYTF. CDR3 coding DNA: TGTGCCAGCAGCCAGGACAGGGGAAAGAACAATGGCTACACCTTC.